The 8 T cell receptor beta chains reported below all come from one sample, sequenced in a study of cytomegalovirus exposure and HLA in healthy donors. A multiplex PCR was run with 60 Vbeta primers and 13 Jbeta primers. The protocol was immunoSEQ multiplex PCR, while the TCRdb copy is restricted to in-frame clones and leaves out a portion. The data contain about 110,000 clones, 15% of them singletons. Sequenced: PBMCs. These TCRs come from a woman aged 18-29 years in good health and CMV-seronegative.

The CDR3 spells CASSVGRGKHEQYF. The CDR3 DNA reads as TGTGCCAGCAGCGTAGGTCGCGGGAAGCACGAGCAGTACTTC. The chain is built from TRBV9 and TRBJ2-7, with D possibly being TRBD2 (6 bases). With 0 bases removed from V and 5 bases from J, the gap between germline ends came to 12 bases. The CDR3 is 14 residues long. The germline V gene encodes CDR1 SGDLS and CDR2 YYNGEE.

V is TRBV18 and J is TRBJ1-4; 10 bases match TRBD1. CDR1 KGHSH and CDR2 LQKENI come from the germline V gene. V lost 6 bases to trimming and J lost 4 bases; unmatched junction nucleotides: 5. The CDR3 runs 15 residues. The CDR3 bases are TGTGCCAGCTCGGGGACAGGGGCCCTTAATGAAAAACTGTTTTTT. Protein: CASSGTGALNEKLFF.

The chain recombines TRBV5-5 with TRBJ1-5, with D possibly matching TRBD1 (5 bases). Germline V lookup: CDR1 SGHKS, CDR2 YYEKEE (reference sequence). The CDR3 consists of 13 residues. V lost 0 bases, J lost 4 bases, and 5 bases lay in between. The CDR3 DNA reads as TGTGCCAGCAGCTTGGCAGGGAATCAGCCCCAGCATTTT. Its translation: CASSLAGNQPQHF.

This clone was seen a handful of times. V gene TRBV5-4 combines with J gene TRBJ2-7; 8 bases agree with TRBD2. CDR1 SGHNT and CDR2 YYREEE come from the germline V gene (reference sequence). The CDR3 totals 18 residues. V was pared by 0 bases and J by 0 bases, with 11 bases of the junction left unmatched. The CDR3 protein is CASSLAFVAGPHSYEQYF. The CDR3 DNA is TGTGCCAGCAGCTTGGCGTTCGTAGCGGGACCCCACTCCTACGAGCAGTACTTC.

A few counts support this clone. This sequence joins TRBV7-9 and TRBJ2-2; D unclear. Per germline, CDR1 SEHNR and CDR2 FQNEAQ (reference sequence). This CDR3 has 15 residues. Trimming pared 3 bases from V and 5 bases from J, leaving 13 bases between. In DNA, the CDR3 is TGTGCCAGCAGCTTTAGGAGATTCGGAACCGGGGAGCTGTTTTTT. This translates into CASSFRRFGTGELFF.

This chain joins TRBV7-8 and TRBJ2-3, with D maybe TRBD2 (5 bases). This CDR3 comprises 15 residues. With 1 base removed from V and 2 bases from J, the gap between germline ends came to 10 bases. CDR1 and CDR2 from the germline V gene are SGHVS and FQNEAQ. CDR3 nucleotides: TGTGCCAGCAGCTTAGGGGCGGGTTACACAGATACGCAGTATTTT. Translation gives CASSLGAGYTDTQYF.

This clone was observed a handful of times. CDR3 sequence: CASSLGQNTGELFF. CDR3 sequence (DNA): TGTGCCAGCAGCTTAGGACAGAACACCGGGGAGCTGTTTTTT. J is TRBJ2-2 and V is TRBV7-6; D remains ambiguous. The germline V and J ends were trimmed by 1 base and 1 base, with 4 bases remaining between them. This CDR3 has 14 amino acids. Germline V gene lookup returns CDR1 SGHVS and CDR2 FNYEAQ.

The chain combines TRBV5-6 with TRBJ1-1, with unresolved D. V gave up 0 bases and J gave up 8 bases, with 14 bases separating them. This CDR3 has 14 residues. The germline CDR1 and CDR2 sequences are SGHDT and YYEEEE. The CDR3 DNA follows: TGTGCCAGCAGCTTGGTATTGGCTGTCGGGGAAGCTTTCTTT. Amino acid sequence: CASSLVLAVGEAFF.